This T cell receptor (beta chain) was captured by sequencing in a study of OX40 agonist ivuxolimab in advanced cancers. Study summary: Of mixed ages from roughly 23 to 85 and averaging about 60 years, the group was approximately 80% male. Eligibility rules accepted prior anti-PD-1, anti-PD-L1 or anti-CTLA-4 therapy, and roughly 42% had some. Broader study findings: CD4+ and CD8+ blood T cells expanded clonally by week 6 at 0.1 to 3.0 mg/kg. Those patients achieving a partial response at 0.1-3.0 mg/kg showed among the lowest clonal expansion.

Trimming cost V 4 bases and J 6 bases; bases outside gene matches: 7. Germline CDR1 and CDR2: GTSNPN and SVGIG (reference sequence). This CDR3 comprises 14 residues. Some clones are missing from TCRdb's copy, which holds only in-frame ones; the method was immunoSEQ multiplex PCR. The top ten hold approximately 0.99% of the sample, which has some 70,000 clones, less than 95% seen once. Turning to this clone: No antigen is known for it.

This material consisted of CD4+ or CD8+ T cells sorted from blood, taken in a trial of the OX40 agonist ivuxolimab. This receptor was identified in an adult with an advanced solid tumor such as melanoma, head and neck, liver or kidney cancer. The chain couples TRBV30 to TRBJ1-3; 9 nucleotides match TRBD1. The CDR3 loop is CAWTSGQGTNTIYF. Here the CDR3 DNA reads TGTGCCTGGACTTCGGGACAGGGTACAAACACCATATATTTT.